The 24 T cell receptor beta chains below were found in one sample sequenced in a study of T cell repertoires in cytomegalovirus infection. The antigens of these receptors remain unknown. Using its own MiXCR run on the reads, TCRdb lists one record per CDR3 protein. Of approximately 990,000 distinct CDR3 sequences listed, 31% are singletons. The source was cultured CD8+ T cells from PBMCs, collected from culture after CMV antigen stimulation. These receptors were collected from a human donor in good health (CMV status not recorded). Some clones in this sample may be carry-over from other donors' samples.

There are many counts of this clonotype. The CDR3 here is CASSLHGELNQPQHF. The CDR3 nucleotides read TGTGCCAGCAGCTTACATGGGGAGCTCAATCAGCCCCAGCATTTT. The chain couples TRBV7-2 to TRBJ1-5, with D unclear. V was clipped by 2 bases and J by 3 bases, with 11 bases between them. The germline V gene encodes CDR1 SGHTA and CDR2 FQGNSA. The CDR3 runs to 15 residues.

This clonotype has a handful of counts. The rearrangement links TRBV12-3 or TRBV12-4 to TRBJ2-6; 13 bases fit TRBD2. V lost 3 bases to trimming and J lost 0 bases; unmatched junction nucleotides: 11. The CDR3 is made up of 21 amino acids. This CDR3 is CASSFLTSGGPIYSGANVLTF. The CDR3 DNA follows: TGTGCCAGCAGTTTTTTGACTAGCGGGGGGCCTATCTACTCTGGGGCCAACGTCCTGACTTTC.

The chain joins TRBV5-5 to TRBJ2-7; unclear D gene. The length of the CDR3 is 12 residues. Trimming shortened V by 3 bases and J by 1 base, and 5 bases separated the two germline ends. Germline V gene lookup returns CDR1 SGHKS and CDR2 YYEKEE (reference sequence). The CDR3 loop reads CASSSKSYEQYF. The CDR3 DNA reads as TGTGCCAGCAGCTCCAAGTCCTACGAGCAGTACTTC.

In this sample, this clonotype turned up many times. The DNA of the CDR3 is TGTGCCAGCAGTGACTCGGCTAGCGGGGGCACAGATACGCAGTATTTT. It codes for CASSDSASGGTDTQYF. The gene calls are TRBV6-4 and TRBJ2-3; the match to TRBD2 covers 9 bases. Germline CDR1 and CDR2: MRHNA and SNTAGT. The junction had 2 bases not matched to a gene; V was cut back by 0 bases and J by 1 base. The CDR3 spans 16 residues.

In its sample, this clonotype was seen a few times. The chain carries TRBV28 and TRBJ1-2, with D possibly matching TRBD1 (5 bases). CDR3 size: 16 residues. Germline lookup yields CDR1 MDHEN and CDR2 SYDVKM. Trimming cost V 4 bases and J 4 bases, with 19 bases left between them. CDR3 bases: TGTGCCAGCAGTTCCCCAGGGCTATTAACCCTCTATGGCTACACCTTC. It is translated as CASSSPGLLTLYGYTF.

This clonotype was counted a few times. The rearrangement links TRBV27 to TRBJ1-2; D not certain. The CDR3 runs to 13 residues. Trimming removed 0 bases at V and 5 bases at J, with 7 bases between. Germline CDR1 reads MNHEY; CDR2 reads SMNVEV (reference sequence). The DNA for the CDR3 is TGTGCCAGCAGTTTATCGTCCGCATATGGCTACACCTTC. This sequence encodes CASSLSSAYGYTF.

The gene calls are TRBV7-6 and TRBJ2-7, with unresolved D. From germline, CDR1 is SGHVS and CDR2 FNYEAQ. Trimming removed 4 bases from V and 0 bases from J, with 13 bases in between. This CDR3 is built from 15 residues. The CDR3 loop reads CASSSAPGASYEQYV. CDR3 nucleotides: TGTGCCAGCAGCTCCGCCCCCGGAGCCTCCTACGAGCAGTACGTC.

This sequence joins TRBV7-6 and TRBJ2-1; 8 positions agree with TRBD2. The germline gives CDR1 SGHVS, CDR2 FNYEAQ. The trim removed 6 bases at V and 2 bases at J, leaving 6 bases unmatched. The CDR3 spans 15 residues. The CDR3 protein is CASRPSGGPYNEQFF. The CDR3 DNA follows: TGTGCCAGCAGACCAAGCGGGGGCCCCTACAATGAGCAGTTCTTC.

About this clonotype: The germline gene is not matched at one end of the junction; a read error may be the cause. The chain links TRBV6-1 to TRBJ2-7; 8 positions match TRBD1. Germline V gene lookup returns CDR1 MNHNS and CDR2 SASEGT. The CDR3 runs to 15 residues. The chain's CDR3 is CASSDSRTGTDEQYF. The CDR3 bases are TGTGCCAGTAGTGATTCAAGGACAGGGACGGACGAGCAGTACTTC.

V is TRBV7-9 and J is TRBJ1-2; D remains unclear. The V gene's germline CDR1 is SEHNR and CDR2 FQNEAQ (reference sequence). Deletions cut 4 bases from V and 1 base from J, with 7 bases between. CDR3 size: 13 residues. As DNA, the CDR3 is TGTGCCAGCAGCTACGGGGATAACTATGGCTACACCTTC. This sequence encodes CASSYGDNYGYTF.

This clonotype was seen more than once but under ten times. The genes are TRBV29-1 and TRBJ2-2; 7 bases agree with TRBD1. The trim removed 6 bases at V and 0 bases at J, leaving 7 bases unmatched. Germline lookup yields CDR1 SQVTM and CDR2 ANQGSEA. The CDR3 contains 15 residues. The CDR3 loop is CSVEGTAANTGELFF. The CDR3, as DNA: TGCAGCGTCGAGGGGACAGCTGCGAACACCGGGGAGCTGTTTTTT.

The rearrangement uses TRBV12-3 or TRBV12-4 and TRBJ1-1; D is uncertain. The CDR3 is 14 residues long. The V and J ends lost 3 bases and 3 bases respectively, with 11 bases between them. The CDR3 protein is CASSFKGRDTEAFF. CDR3 DNA sequence: TGTGCCAGCAGTTTCAAAGGGCGCGACACTGAAGCTTTCTTT.

This chain uses TRBV6-8 with TRBJ2-7, with 7 bases fitting TRBD1. Trimming took 6 bases from V and 3 from J; bases not matched to a gene: 11. The germline CDR1 and CDR2 sequences are MNHGY and SAAAGT. CDR3 length: 15 residues. Here the CDR3 DNA reads TGTGCCAGCAGCCGTACCGGGACAGCGAGCTACGAGCAGTACTTC. It specifies CASSRTGTASYEQYF.

Concerning this clonotype: A much larger clone lies one base from this, so it may be a read error. The rearrangement uses TRBV7-6 and TRBJ2-1; unclear D gene. The germline V gene encodes CDR1 SGHVS and CDR2 FNYEAQ. The CDR3 consists of 13 residues. In DNA form, the CDR3 reads TGTGTCAGCAGCTTAGGTTCCAACAATGAGCAGTTCTTC. Translated: CVSSLGSNNEQFF.

This clonotype was found many times. The V and J genes are TRBV7-8 and TRBJ2-6; D gene ambiguous. CDR3 length: 16 residues. Trimming took off 2 bases at V and 0 bases at J, with 8 bases between the two ends. Germline V gives CDR1 SGHVS, CDR2 FQNEAQ. The CDR3 sequence is CASSLPTPSGANVLTF. The CDR3 nucleotides read TGTGCCAGCAGCTTACCGACGCCCTCTGGGGCCAACGTCCTGACTTTC.

The chain combines TRBV7-6 with TRBJ2-3, with 9 bases fitting TRBD2. The germline V gene encodes CDR1 SGHVS and CDR2 FNYEAQ. The CDR3 loop spans 15 amino acids. V shed 5 bases and J 4 bases; nucleotides not matched to a gene: 7. The CDR3 reads CASSRSGGNADTQYF. In DNA, the CDR3 is TGTGCCAGCAGCCGGAGCGGGGGGAACGCAGATACGCAGTATTTT. The complete variable domain, with remaining parts taken from reference TRBV7-6 and TRBJ2-3, reads GAGVSQSPRYKVTKRGQDVALRCDPISGHVSLYWYRQALGQGPEFLTYFNYEAQQDKSGLPNDRFSAERPEGSISTLTIQRTEQRDSAMYRCASSRSGGNADTQYFGPGTRLTVL.

V gene TRBV4-1 combines with J gene TRBJ2-7; a weak D match, TRBD1 (6 bases). The CDR3 runs to 15 residues. With 2 bases removed from V and 4 bases from J, the gap between germline ends came to 15 bases. In germline, CDR1 is MGHRA, CDR2 YSYEKL. The CDR3 sequence: CASSQLVGQGYEQYF. The CDR3 DNA reads TGCGCCAGCAGCCAACTGGTGGGTCAGGGGTACGAGCAGTACTTC.

This clonotype showed up just a few times. J is TRBJ1-1 and V is TRBV19; D unresolved. Germline CDR1 and CDR2: LNHDA and SQIVND (reference sequence). Trimming cost V 3 bases and J 2 bases, with 13 bases left between them. CDR3 size: 15 residues. The CDR3, as DNA: TGTGCCAGTAGTATGTCCGGCCACTTCAACACTGAAGCTTTCTTT. This encodes CASSMSGHFNTEAFF. The full variable domain, completed using reference TRBV19 and TRBJ1-1, is DGGITQSPKYLFRKEGQNVTLSCEQNLNHDAMYWYRQDPGQGLRLIYYSQIVNDFQKGDIAEGYSVSREKKESFPLTVTSAQKNPTAFYLCASSMSGHFNTEAFFGQGTRLTVV.

This clonotype was counted only a few times. The V gene is TRBV7-9, the J gene TRBJ2-1; tentatively, D is TRBD2 (6 bases). There are 15 residues in the CDR3. V lost 3 bases to trimming and J lost 5 bases, with 14 bases between them. CDR1 SEHNR and CDR2 FQNEAQ come from the germline V gene (reference sequence). CDR3 bases: TGTGCCAGCAGCTTGGGAGGACAACCTAACAATGAGCAGTTCTTC. Its translation is CASSLGGQPNNEQFF.

The V and J genes are TRBV12-3 or TRBV12-4 and TRBJ1-4; the D is unclear. V was trimmed by 3 bases and J by 0 bases, leaving 14 bases between them. The CDR3 has 17 residues. CDR3 sequence reads: CASSFVAAPTTNEKLFF. Here the CDR3 DNA reads TGTGCCAGCAGTTTTGTGGCGGCCCCGACAACTAATGAAAAACTGTTTTTT.

In its sample, this clonotype was seen a few times. This chain uses TRBV7-2 with TRBJ1-2; the D is unclear. The CDR3 consists of 14 residues. The V gene's germline CDR1 is SGHTA and CDR2 FQGNSA. Trimming pared 1 base from V and 4 bases from J, leaving 10 bases between. In nucleotides, the CDR3 is TGTGCCAGCAGCTTAGAAGCAACTATCTATGGCTACACCTTC. Translated: CASSLEATIYGYTF. The entire variable domain, with the rest obtained from reference TRBV7-2 and TRBJ1-2, is as follows: GAGVSQSPSNKVTEKGKDVELRCDPISGHTALYWYRQSLGQGLEFLIYFQGNSAPDKSGLPSDRFSAERTGGSVSTLTIQRTQQEDSAVYLCASSLEATIYGYTFGSGTRLTVV.

This clonotype came up a few times. The rearrangement joins TRBV7-9 to TRBJ2-7; 8 bases line up with TRBD1. V shed 7 bases, J shed 0 bases, and the junction held 8 bases outside the gene matches. CDR1 and CDR2 (germline): SEHNR, FQNEAQ (reference sequence). The CDR3 totals 15 residues. The CDR3 loop reads CASTGQGMLSYEQYF. CDR3 nucleotides: TGTGCCAGCACCGGACAGGGAATGCTCTCCTACGAGCAGTACTTC.

The chain employs TRBV24-1 and TRBJ1-5, with a possible D match to TRBD1 (5 bases). CDR1 is KGHDR, CDR2 SFDVKD, per germline. Trimming left V 3 bases short and J 7 bases short, with 9 bases between. This CDR3 comprises 13 residues. The CDR3 protein is CATSDGGGQPQHF. The CDR3 nucleotides are TGTGCCACCAGTGATGGCGGGGGGCAGCCCCAGCATTTT.

In its sample, this clonotype was seen many times. The CDR3 sequence: CASQKWDTQYF. In nucleotides, the CDR3 is TGTGCCAGCCAAAAGTGGGATACGCAGTATTTT. V and J are TRBV7-2 and TRBJ2-3, with unresolved D. The CDR3 is made up of 11 amino acids. Trimming stripped 8 bases from V and 6 bases from J, with 9 bases between. Germline CDR1 SGHTA, CDR2 FQGNSA.